One sample yielded the 21 T cell receptor beta chains listed below, sequenced in a study of cytomegalovirus exposure and HLA in healthy donors. Vbeta (60) and Jbeta (13) primers were used in the PCR. The data were produced by immunoSEQ multiplex PCR, yet TCRdb's version contains in-frame clones alone and is incomplete. The sample includes approximately 210,000 clones, more than 85% of them seen just once. The sample consisted of PBMCs. These receptors were obtained from a woman younger than 30 in good health and CMV-seronegative.

The chain links TRBV4-3 to TRBJ1-5; D gene ambiguous. Germline V gene sequence: CDR1 LGHNA, CDR2 YSLEER. This CDR3 has 13 residues. V was pared by 2 bases and J by 4 bases, with 6 bases between. DNA of the CDR3: TGCGCCAGCAGCCAACGACTAAATCAGCCCCAGCATTTT. This encodes CASSQRLNQPQHF.

The V gene is TRBV19, the J gene TRBJ1-4, with 7 bases matching TRBD1. The length of the CDR3 is 15 residues. Trimming at V came to 4 bases and at J to 5 bases, leaving 7 bases not matched to a gene. Germline V gene sequence: CDR1 LNHDA, CDR2 SQIVND (reference sequence). CDR3 sequence reads: CASSRQGVQNEKLFF. In DNA, the CDR3 is TGTGCCAGTAGTAGACAGGGCGTTCAGAATGAAAAACTGTTTTTT.

This clone has a handful of counts. V gene TRBV5-4 combines with J gene TRBJ2-7; D possibly corresponds to TRBD1 (6 bases). Germline lookup yields CDR1 SGHNT and CDR2 YYREEE (reference sequence). CDR3 length: 14 residues. V lost 2 bases and J 3 bases, leaving 12 bases between the germline ends. Here the CDR3 reads CASSLSGQYYEQYF. Written as DNA, the CDR3 is TGTGCCAGCAGCTTATCAGGACAGTACTACGAGCAGTACTTC.

The chain couples TRBV5-4 to TRBJ1-2; D possibly corresponds to TRBD1 (6 bases). Germline CDR1 reads SGHNT; CDR2 reads YYREEE (reference sequence). Between the trimmed V and J ends, which lost 1 base and 8 bases, there was a span of 9 bases. CDR3 length: 12 amino acids. DNA of the CDR3: TGTGCCAGCAGCTTGCTCAGGGGCGGCTACACCTTC. Residues: CASSLLRGGYTF.

The genes are TRBV7-9 and TRBJ2-7; no reliable D call. The germline gives CDR1 SEHNR, CDR2 FQNEAQ (reference sequence). V dropped 6 bases and J dropped 0 bases, with 12 bases sitting between them. This CDR3 contains 14 residues. The CDR3: CASSAPYSSYEQYF. The CDR3 nucleotides read TGTGCCAGCAGTGCCCCTTACAGCTCCTACGAGCAGTACTTC.

V usage is TRBV30 and J usage is TRBJ1-5; 7 bases are a match to TRBD1. The CDR3 extends over 14 amino acids. Germline V CDR1 and CDR2: GTSNPN, SVGIG (reference sequence). J was trimmed by 7 bases and V by 0 bases; bases with no gene match: 6. The CDR3 DNA follows: TGTGCCTGGAGTGTACTACAGGGGAGCCAGCCCCAGCATTTT. Amino acids: CAWSVLQGSQPQHF. Complete variable domain (other parts from reference TRBV30 and TRBJ1-5): SQTIHQWPATLVQPVGSPLSLECTVEGTSNPNLYWYRQAAGRGLQLLFYSVGIGQISSEVPQNLSASRPQDRQFILSSKKLLLSDSGFYLCAWSVLQGSQPQHFGDGTRLSIL.

This clone came up a few times. V is TRBV14 and J is TRBJ2-7; D ambiguous. Trimming took off 6 bases at V and 1 base at J, with 10 bases between the two ends. The V gene's germline CDR1 is SGHDN and CDR2 FVKESK. This CDR3 has 13 residues. Written as DNA, the CDR3 is TGTGCCAGCAGTCCGACTGGTTCCTACGAGCAGTACTTC. Translated, it gives CASSPTGSYEQYF.

V and J are TRBV9 and TRBJ2-5; TRBD2 might be the D (5 bases). Deletions cut 2 bases from V and 1 base from J, with 9 bases between. Germline CDR1 and CDR2: SGDLS and YYNGEE. This CDR3 has 14 amino acids. This CDR3 reads CASSVGEPQETQYF. CDR3 nucleotides: TGTGCCAGCAGCGTTGGGGAGCCCCAAGAGACCCAGTACTTC.

The chain is built from TRBV7-6 and TRBJ2-1; D gene ambiguous. V lost 3 bases, J lost 15 bases, and 12 bases lay in between. There are 11 residues in the CDR3. Per the germline V gene, CDR1 is SGHVS and CDR2 is FNYEAQ. CDR3 region: CASSFGRKMFF. CDR3 in DNA: TGTGCCAGCAGCTTCGGCAGGAAAATGTTCTTC.

This rearrangement joins TRBV4-1 to TRBJ2-7; TRBD2 matches 11 bases. Germline V gene sequence: CDR1 MGHRA, CDR2 YSYEKL. V was clipped by 0 bases and J by 6 bases; unmatched bases: 7. The CDR3 sequence is 16 residues long. The CDR3 DNA follows: TGCGCCAGCAGCCAAGAACTAGCGGGAGTTCGAAGCGAGCAGTACTTC. It specifies CASSQELAGVRSEQYF.

The chain joins TRBV5-5 to TRBJ1-6; D ambiguous. Germline V gene data show CDR1 as SGHKS and CDR2 as YYEKEE (reference sequence). Trimming took off 0 bases at V and 11 bases at J, with 9 bases between the two ends. The CDR3 contains 13 residues. The CDR3 sequence is CASSLAGEPPLHF. The CDR3 DNA sequence: TGTGCCAGCAGCTTGGCCGGGGAACCACCCCTCCACTTT.

The chain couples TRBV2 to TRBJ2-7, with D tentatively TRBD1 (6 bases). V shed 5 bases and J shed 2 bases, with 7 bases lying between them. The CDR3 covers 12 residues. The V gene's germline CDR1 is SNHLY and CDR2 FYNNEI. This CDR3 is CASSWDTYEQYF. In DNA, the CDR3 is TGTGCCAGCAGTTGGGACACCTACGAGCAGTACTTC.

This clone was found once. The sample carries other DNA sequences with the same CDR3. The gene calls are TRBV7-2 and TRBJ1-2; 8 bases fit TRBD1. Germline lookup yields CDR1 SGHTA and CDR2 FQGNSA. There are 13 residues in the CDR3. J was trimmed by 4 bases and V by 4 bases; bases with no gene match: 2. The CDR3 spells CASSSGQGYGYTF. The CDR3 region has the DNA TGTGCCAGCAGCTCAGGACAGGGCTATGGCTACACCTTC. Filled out from reference TRBV7-2 and TRBJ1-2, the complete variable domain reads GAGVSQSPSNKVTEKGKDVELRCDPISGHTALYWYRQSLGQGLEFLIYFQGNSAPDKSGLPSDRFSAERTGGSVSTLTIQRTQQEDSAVYLCASSSGQGYGYTFGSGTRLTVV.

The chain employs TRBV29-1 and TRBJ2-7; 12 positions agree with TRBD1. V was pared by 6 bases and J by 4 bases, with 19 bases of the junction left unmatched. Germline V gene lookup returns CDR1 SQVTM and CDR2 ANQGSEA. The CDR3 extends over 18 amino acids. The CDR3 DNA reads as TGCAGCGTCGCTCAGTTCCCGGGACAGGGGGCGATTGGTTACGAGCAGTACTTC. This translates into CSVAQFPGQGAIGYEQYF.

The V and J genes are TRBV19 and TRBJ2-3, with TRBD1 as a possible D gene (5 bases). Germline V gene lookup returns CDR1 LNHDA and CDR2 SQIVND (reference sequence). Trimming left V 2 bases short and J 0 bases short, with 6 bases between. This CDR3 is 14 amino acids long. CDR3: CASSITGSTDTQYF. For the CDR3, the DNA is TGTGCCAGTAGTATAACAGGCAGCACAGATACGCAGTATTTT.

The chain joins TRBV2 to TRBJ2-5, with TRBD2 matching 9 bases. Per germline, CDR1 SNHLY and CDR2 FYNNEI. The CDR3 consists of 14 residues. V trimming: 5 bases; J trimming: 5 bases; junction bases outside the gene matches: 6. CDR3 sequence: CASSKTSGEETQYF. The CDR3 region has the DNA TGTGCCAGCAGTAAGACTAGCGGCGAGGAGACCCAGTACTTC.

V usage is TRBV7-9 and J usage is TRBJ1-2; unclear D gene. Germline CDR1 is SEHNR and CDR2 is FQNEAQ (reference sequence). Trimming pared 5 bases from V and 8 bases from J, leaving 12 bases between. CDR3 size: 12 residues. CDR3 DNA: TGTGCCAGCAGCCCCCCGGAGCGCGGCTACACCTTC. As protein: CASSPPERGYTF.

The chain couples TRBV27 to TRBJ2-5; a possible D gene is TRBD2 (6 bases). The last part of the DNA fits TRBJ2-7 better; the J call may be wrong. The CDR3 loop spans 13 amino acids. Germline CDR1 reads MNHEY; CDR2 reads SMNVEV (reference sequence). The CDR3 DNA reads as TGTGCCAGCAGTTCGGTAGGGGAGGACGAGCAGTACTTC. Protein sequence: CASSSVGEDEQYF.

The CDR3 loop reads CASSSTGANVLTF. In DNA form, the CDR3 reads TGTGCCAGCAGTTCGACAGGGGCCAACGTCCTGACTTTC. The chain links TRBV27 to TRBJ2-6; no reliable D call. This CDR3 contains 13 residues. Germline V gene lookup returns CDR1 MNHEY and CDR2 SMNVEV (reference sequence). Trimming removed 4 bases at V and 4 bases at J, with 5 bases between.

In its sample, this clone was seen a few times. The V gene is TRBV7-3, the J gene TRBJ2-3; 11 nucleotides align to TRBD2. CDR3 length equals 16 residues. Per the germline V gene, CDR1 is SGHTA and CDR2 is FQGTGA. The ends lost 5 bases at V and 2 bases at J; junction bases unmatched: 6. The CDR3 region has the DNA TGTGCCAGCAGCCTGGGACTAGCGGCCTCCACAGATACGCAGTATTTT. Protein product: CASSLGLAASTDTQYF.

The V call is TRBV7-8, the J call TRBJ2-7, with 7 bases lining up with TRBD1. Trimming at V came to 2 bases and at J to 2 bases, leaving 6 bases not matched to a gene. CDR1 and CDR2 (germline): SGHVS, FQNEAQ. The CDR3 totals 15 residues. The CDR3 here is CASSLLQGPTYEQYF. CDR3 DNA sequence: TGTGCCAGCAGCTTATTACAGGGGCCCACCTACGAGCAGTACTTC.